This T cell receptor (beta chain) was recorded in a study of T cell changes during pregnancy in multiple sclerosis. Clones were read by immunoSEQ multiplex PCR, and TCRdb kept only the in-frame ones, dropping some. The repertoire has just over 65,000 clones, roughly nine tenths of them found once; the top ten carry over 0.65%. This CDR3 has 16 amino acids. Germline assignment: CDR1 SGHNT and CDR2 YYREEE (reference sequence). Trimming removed 4 bases from V and 0 bases from J; junction bases left unmatched: 5. Sequenced here: peripheral blood, sampled in the second trimester of pregnancy. The TCR sequence derives from a female donor with multiple sclerosis, enrolled in a pregnancy study. The chain joins TRBV5-4 to TRBJ2-4; 9 nucleotides align to TRBD2. The CDR3: CASSGSGGLAKNIQYF. The CDR3 bases are TGTGCCAGCAGCGGTAGCGGGGGCTTAGCCAAAAACATTCAGTACTTC.